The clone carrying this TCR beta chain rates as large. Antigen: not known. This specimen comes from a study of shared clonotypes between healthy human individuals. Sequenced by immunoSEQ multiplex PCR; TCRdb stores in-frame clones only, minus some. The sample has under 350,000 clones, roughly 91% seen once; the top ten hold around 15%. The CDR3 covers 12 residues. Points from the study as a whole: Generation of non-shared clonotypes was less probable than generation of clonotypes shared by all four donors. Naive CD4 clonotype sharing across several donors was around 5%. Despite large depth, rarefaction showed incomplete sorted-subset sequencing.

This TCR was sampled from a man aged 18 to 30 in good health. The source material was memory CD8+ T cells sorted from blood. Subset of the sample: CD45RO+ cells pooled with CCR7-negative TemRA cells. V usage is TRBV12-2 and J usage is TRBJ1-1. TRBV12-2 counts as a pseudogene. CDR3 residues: CASRLAIGWAFF. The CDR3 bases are TGTGCAAGTCGCTTAGCGATAGGATGGGCTTTCTTT.